This TCR beta chain originates from a study of control samples from healthy donors and cancer patients (dated by TCRdb to 2018 to 2020). As regards this clone: What this receptor recognizes is not known. No base qualities exist here, and no much larger clone lies one base off it.

Library method: the immunoSEQ multiplex PCR assay. The clones in this table, taken by TCRdb from immuneACCESS, are in-frame only. Not every clone is retained; where verified, under half of the shortfall comes from an unresolved V gene, and the cause of the rest is unknown. The sample profile shows under 450,000 clones; 80% to 95% of them were found once. The ten largest clones add up to around 6.5% of the sample. The CDR3 goes from the cysteine to the phenylalanine over 15 residues. Of the read, only the CDR3 DNA is kept; its 45 bases are in frame from base 1. CDR1 and CDR2 were assigned from the germline V gene as MNHEY and SVGAGI. The V end loses 0 bases and the J end loses 7 bases, and a stretch of 12 bases separates them.

The clonotype originates from a man aged 35 to 55 with head and neck cancer. Source material: PBMCs. The rearrangement joined TRBV6-5 to TRBJ1-4; there is no confident call for the D gene. The nucleotide sequence is TGTGCCAGCAGTTACTCACGTGTGGGGAGTGAAAAACTGTTTTTT. It translates as CASSYSRVGSEKLFF.